This T cell receptor (beta chain) emerged from a study of shared clonotypes between healthy human individuals (dated by TCRdb to 2018 to 2021). Regarding the complete study: The cohort included three men and a couple of women between 18 and 49 years of age. For each donor, CD4 naive and CD4 memory were each run on three plates, CD8 naive on two plates, and CD8 memory on one plate. To estimate repertoire size and how much clonotypes are shared between individuals, the study performed deep sequencing of blood TCR repertoires from roughly five healthy adults. To increase sequencing depth and limit assay-specific biases, different laboratories used diverse techniques to prepare libraries and sequence TCR repertoires. Each donor's leukapheresis produced roughly between roughly 0.85 and 10 billion PBMCs.

Using the deep immunoSEQ assay, TCR CDR3 regions were amplified from genomic DNA by multiplex PCR. Extracted genomic DNA from each cell subset was distributed evenly across all wells of several immunoSEQ 96-well plates, and each plate was treated as a replicate. For sorted subsets, 200 to 250 ng of genomic DNA, equivalent to 30,000 or so T cell genomes, went into each replicate PCR. The purified libraries were quantified using a Qubit 3.0 fluorometer, sized with a Bioanalyzer 2100, and then quantified again using the KAPA Library Quantification kit. Every immunoSEQ 96-well plate was sequenced on a separate single-read 150-cycle Illumina NextSeq 550 flow cell. Processing in the source paper ran as follows. Because only junctional sequences without quality scores were contained in the immunoSEQ output, filtering matching that applied to full-length reads could not be performed. To assign V/J genes and CDR3, sequences were annotated using PyIR, a Python wrapper for IgBLAST v1.9, with IMGT germline references. Reads with weak V/J assignments (E-value above 1e-6), missing CDR3, stop codons, out-of-frame junctions, or ambiguous translated residues were removed. A V3J clonotype was defined by an identical inferred V gene, J gene, and CDR3 amino acid sequence. Percentage overlap between repertoires was computed as shared unique clonotypes divided by the size of the smaller repertoire. RTK rarefaction, the Chao1 estimator, and Recon v2.1 estimates of unobserved clonotypes were used to assess repertoire richness. For all TCRbeta clonotypes obtained by the gDNA method from a handful of donors, generation probabilities were computed with OLGA. TCRdb retrieved this table from immuneACCESS and kept in-frame rearrangements only. Not all clones are present; in checked studies, unresolved V genes account for under half, and no reason is known for the remainder. D and trimming were read from the DNA, whereas the V and J calls and clone size are those reported in that table. The sample data list about 2.2 million clones, and about 94% of these were observed just once. Of the sample, 1.5% to 2% is held by the ten largest clones.

To note about this clone: No cognate antigen has been identified for it. There are no base qualities to consult, and no much larger clone falls within one base.

The paper's findings and limits, for the study overall: Naive subsets generally had larger estimated clonotype richness than memory subsets did. Sampling was restricted to blood, and TCR repertoires in tissue are likely to differ from TCR repertoires in blood. Rarefaction of sorted-subset datasets indicated incomplete sequencing despite the large sequencing depth. Compared with non-shared clonotypes, clonotypes shared by all four sorted-subset donors had higher generation probabilities. Because the study included only a small number of donors, the genetic and exposure-history diversity represented was limited. Across a few donors, roughly 5.1% of naive CD4, roughly 3.5% of naive CD8, around 2.1% of memory CD4, and approximately 0.4% of memory CD8 clonotypes were shared. Pairwise subsampling led to the expectation that sequencing depth would affect the degree of clonotype sharing among donors.

For the CD8 naive samples, CD45RO-negative cells were positively selected for CCR7, yielding a CD45RA+CCR7+ population from which TemRA cells were excluded. Healthy HIV-negative adults with no recently reported acute infections or vaccinations were included as donors. Every donor was a Caucasian adult living in Nashville, Tennessee, USA. Blood was collected by leukapheresis, and PBMCs were isolated by Ficoll-Histopaque density gradient centrifugation and then cryopreserved in liquid nitrogen vapor phase. Purity and quantity of every magnetically sorted T cell population were checked by analytical flow cytometry. Genomic DNA was isolated from every sorted fraction and measured by UV absorbance on a Nanodrop 2000c. CDR1 and CDR2, looked up from the germline V gene (reference sequence), are LNHDA and SQIVND. Including the terminal cysteine and phenylalanine, the CDR3 comprises 16 residues. Of the read, only the CDR3 DNA is kept; its 48 bases are in frame from base 1. V has 0 bases trimmed and J has 0 bases trimmed; junction bases matching no gene number 1.

Recombination linked TRBV19 to TRBJ2-2, with 7 bases in between that match TRBD2. This sequence was found in a man between 18 and 35 years old in good health. Some clones in this sample may be carry-over from other donors' samples. Sequenced: naive CD8+ T cells from PBMCs. Explained via the paper, the cell subset or site label denotes: CD45RA+CCR7+. CDR3 loop: CASSIEGRANTGELFF. The DNA sequence is as follows: TGTGCCAGTAGTATAGAAGGGAGGGCGAACACCGGGGAGCTGTTTTTT.